The T cell receptor beta chain under discussion was sequenced for a study of T cells after posttransplantation cyclophosphamide. Findings of the study overall: Blood and skin or GI T cell repertoires showed limited TRB overlap. Recipient CMV seropositivity and CMV reactivation strongly tracked TRB clonality. Donor CD8+ memory clones often dominated recipient blood repertoires at later times.

This clone turned up a few times. Its antigen is not identified. Only in-frame clones appear in the TCRdb table, and some are missing; sequencing was by immunoSEQ multiplex PCR. The table lists more than 25,000 clones, no singletons, with over 1.3% in the top ten. The CDR3 totals 16 residues. The germline gives CDR1 LGHNA, CDR2 YNFKEQ. The V and J genes are TRBV4-2 and TRBJ2-5; TRBD2 is a possible D gene (6 bases). The last part of the DNA fits TRBJ2-7 better; the J call may be wrong. The TCR sequence derives from a man between 50 and 59 years old in good health, CMV-negative, and a related stem cell transplant donor. Sample: PBMCs. The CDR3 bases are TGTGCCAGCAGCCTACGTTGGGGTAGCGGTACCTACGAGCAGTACTTC. Amino acid sequence: CASSLRWGSGTYEQYF.